Below, one TCR beta chain is given with its context. This clonotype was detected ten times or more. The target of this receptor is not known. No qualities accompany the bases; no much larger clone lies one base away. The sample belongs to a study of breast tumors, draining lymph nodes, adjacent tissues (dated by TCRdb to about 2016). Regarding the research as a whole: Breast cancer patients provided tumor, adjacent nontumor tissue and axillary lymph nodes, and the study compared the TCR beta repertoires across these three sources. The study was designed to assess the relationships and possible T-cell exchange between tumor, surrounding tissue and draining lymph node repertoires in human breast cancer. Paper-wide results and their limitations: Tumor T-cell repertoires showed less diversity than lymph node repertoires and more diversity than nontumor tissue repertoires, and tumor T-cell repertoires showed preferential V and J gene usage. A scenario in which most tumor T cells derive from the lymph node and then expand within tumor tissue was judged to be consistent with the data. Tumor and nontumor tissue repertoires were significantly more similar in luminal-like than in basal-like breast cancer. The study presented the conclusion that tumor T cells originate in lymph nodes as consistent with a hypothesis, not as something directly demonstrated.

Lymph node samples came from the axillary draining lymph nodes of breast cancer patients. Sequenced using an Illumina HiSeq 2000. Multiplex PCR amplification was used to build the TCR beta chain libraries. The amplified TCR beta chain products were analyzed by high-throughput sequencing. TCRdb redid the processing of the public reads, applying fastp at Q25 and MiXCR, and retained in-frame beta chains. For every CDR3 protein sequence, its rows merge into one entry that carries the most common genes and DNA. In all, the sample holds under 250,000 distinct CDR3 sequences, and about 30% of those were seen once. Jointly, the top ten make up 1.4% of the sample. Sequenced material: axillary lymph node tissue. The sequence derives from a female donor with breast cancer. Some clones in this sample may be carry-over from other donors' samples.

At the DNA level, the sequence is TGTGCCAGCAGTCCGGACAGCCTTAGCAATCAGCCCCAGCATTTT. The resulting protein is CASSPDSLSNQPQHF. The V and J genes are TRBV9 and TRBJ1-5; TRBD1 is perhaps the D gene, given 6 matching bases. Relative to germline, V is 5 bases shorter and J is 0 bases shorter, with 12 bases between their ends. The CDR3 spans 15 residues, from the cysteine through the phenylalanine. The retained sequence is limited to the CDR3, 45 bases, with the frame set at the first base. CDR1 and CDR2 were assigned from the germline V gene as SGDLS and YYNGEE.